The 3 T cell receptor beta chains below were found in one sample sequenced in a study of blood T cells in healthy people across ages. Using a J-beta primer mix together with a sample-barcoded 5' primer, a second PCR was run for about 6 to 12 cycles. Via MiXCR, TCRdb re-called the 5' RACE reads, giving one row per CDR3 protein. In the table there are fewer than 1,000,000 distinct CDR3 sequences, under 45% of which are singletons. Material for sequencing was blood. These receptors were collected from a man aged 60 to 75 in good health.

The chain uses TRBV11-2 and TRBJ2-3; D gene ambiguous. The CDR3 is made up of 14 amino acids. V was trimmed by 1 base and J by 4 bases, leaving 9 bases between them. Germline V gene lookup returns CDR1 SGHAT and CDR2 FQNNGV. DNA of the CDR3: TGTGCCAGCAGCTTAGTTTATCGGGCAGATACGCAGTATTTT. It codes for CASSLVYRADTQYF.

This clonotype has ten or more counts. The genes are TRBV29-1 and TRBJ2-1; D perhaps matches TRBD1 (5 bases). The CDR3 loop spans 16 amino acids. Looked up from germline, CDR1 is SQVTM and CDR2 is ANQGSEA. V shed 5 bases and J shed 9 bases, with 26 bases lying between them. In DNA form, the CDR3 reads TGCAGCGTTCCGAACGGCGTATTTCAGGGTTCGGGTGAGCAGTTCTTC. This encodes CSVPNGVFQGSGEQFF.

The DNA for the CDR3 is TGTGCCAGCAGCCCCAAGACTAGCCGAGTGAAGACCCAGTACTTC. Residues: CASSPKTSRVKTQYF. V gene TRBV3-1 combines with J gene TRBJ2-5; TRBD2 matches at 7 bases. V lost 4 bases and J lost 6; bases outside the gene matches: 11. Germline V CDR1 and CDR2: LGHDT, YNNKEL (reference sequence). The length of the CDR3 is 15 residues.